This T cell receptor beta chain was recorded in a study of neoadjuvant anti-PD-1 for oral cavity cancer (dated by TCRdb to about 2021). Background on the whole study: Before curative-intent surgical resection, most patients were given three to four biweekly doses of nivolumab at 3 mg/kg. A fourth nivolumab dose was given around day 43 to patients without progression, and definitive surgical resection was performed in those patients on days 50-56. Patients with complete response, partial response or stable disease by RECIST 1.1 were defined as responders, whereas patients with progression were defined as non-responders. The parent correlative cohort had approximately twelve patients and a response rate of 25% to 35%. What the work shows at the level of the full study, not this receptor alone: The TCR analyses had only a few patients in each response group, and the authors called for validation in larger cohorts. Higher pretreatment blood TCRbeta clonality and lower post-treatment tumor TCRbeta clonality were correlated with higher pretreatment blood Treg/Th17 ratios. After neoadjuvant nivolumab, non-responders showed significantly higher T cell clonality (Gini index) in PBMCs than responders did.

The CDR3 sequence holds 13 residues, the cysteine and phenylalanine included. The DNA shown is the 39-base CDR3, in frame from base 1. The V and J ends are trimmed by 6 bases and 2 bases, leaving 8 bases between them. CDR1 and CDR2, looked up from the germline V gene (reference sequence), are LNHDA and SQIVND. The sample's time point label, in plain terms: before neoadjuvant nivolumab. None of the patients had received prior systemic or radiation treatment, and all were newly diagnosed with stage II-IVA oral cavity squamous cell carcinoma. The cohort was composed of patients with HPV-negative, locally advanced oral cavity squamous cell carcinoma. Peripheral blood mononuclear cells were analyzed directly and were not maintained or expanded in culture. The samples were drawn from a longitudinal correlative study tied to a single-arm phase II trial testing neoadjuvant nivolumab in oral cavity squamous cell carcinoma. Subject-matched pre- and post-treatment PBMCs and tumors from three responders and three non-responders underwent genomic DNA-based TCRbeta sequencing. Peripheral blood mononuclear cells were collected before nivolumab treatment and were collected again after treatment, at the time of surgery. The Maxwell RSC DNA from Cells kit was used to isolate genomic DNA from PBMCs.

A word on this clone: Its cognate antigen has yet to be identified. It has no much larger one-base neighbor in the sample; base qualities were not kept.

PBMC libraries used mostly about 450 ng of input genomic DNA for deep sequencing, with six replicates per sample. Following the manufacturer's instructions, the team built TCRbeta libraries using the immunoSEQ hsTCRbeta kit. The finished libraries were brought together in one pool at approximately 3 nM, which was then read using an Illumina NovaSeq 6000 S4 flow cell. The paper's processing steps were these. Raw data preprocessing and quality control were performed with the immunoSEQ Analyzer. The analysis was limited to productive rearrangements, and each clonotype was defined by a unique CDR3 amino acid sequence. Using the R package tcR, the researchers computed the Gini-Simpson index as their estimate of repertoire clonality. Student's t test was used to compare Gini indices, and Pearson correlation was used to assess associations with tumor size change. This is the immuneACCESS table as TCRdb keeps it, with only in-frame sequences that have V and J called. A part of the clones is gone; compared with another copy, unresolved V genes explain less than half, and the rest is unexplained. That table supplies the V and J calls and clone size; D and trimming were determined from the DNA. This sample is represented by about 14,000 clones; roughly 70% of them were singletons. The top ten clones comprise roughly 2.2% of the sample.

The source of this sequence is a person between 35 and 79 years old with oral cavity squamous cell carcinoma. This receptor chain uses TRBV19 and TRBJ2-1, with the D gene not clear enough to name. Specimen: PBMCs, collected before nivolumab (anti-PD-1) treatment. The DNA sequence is TGTGCCAGTAGCCGTGACACCTACAATGAGCAGTTCTTC. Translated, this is CASSRDTYNEQFF.